These 8 T cell receptor beta chains were sequenced from one sample in a study of technical replicates of blood from a handful of donors. The table came from immunoSEQ multiplex PCR; TCRdb's copy has only in-frame clones and leaves some out. The sample shows about 81,000 clones, 96% of them seen only once. Specimen: T cells isolated from PBMCs. All receptors come from a human donor in good health.

Comment on this clone: Additional DNA sequences in this sample encode the identical CDR3. This chain connects TRBV15 to TRBJ1-5; D is possibly TRBD1 (6 bases). In germline, CDR1 is LNHNV, CDR2 YYDKDF (reference sequence). With 1 base removed from V and 2 bases from J, the gap between germline ends came to 6 bases. The CDR3 extends over 14 amino acids. The CDR3 sequence is CATSRGQGNQPQHF. The CDR3 DNA reads as TGTGCCACCAGCAGAGGACAGGGCAATCAGCCCCAGCATTTT.

The chain uses TRBV28 and TRBJ1-5; D unclear. V dropped 4 bases and J dropped 0 bases, with 7 bases sitting between them. CDR3 length: 14 amino acids. The germline CDR1 and CDR2 sequences are MDHEN and SYDVKM. CDR3 amino acids: CASSWPYSNQPQHF. The DNA for the CDR3 is TGTGCCAGCAGTTGGCCTTATAGCAATCAGCCCCAGCATTTT.

The chain couples TRBV5-4 to TRBJ2-3, with D perhaps matching TRBD1 (6 bases). Trimming took off 4 bases at V and 3 bases at J, with 9 bases between the two ends. The CDR3 covers 13 residues. CDR1 and CDR2 from the germline V gene are SGHNT and YYREEE (reference sequence). DNA of the CDR3: TGTGCCAGCAGCGTTACAGGGACAGATACGCAGTATTTT. Translating gives CASSVTGTDTQYF.

The V and J genes are TRBV30 and TRBJ1-1; D gene uncertain. This CDR3 contains 12 residues. Germline CDR1 reads GTSNPN; CDR2 reads SVGIG (reference sequence). Trimming shortened V by 4 bases and J by 4 bases, and 10 bases separated the two germline ends. This CDR3 reads CAWMSRPTEAFF. Here the CDR3 DNA reads TGTGCCTGGATGTCCAGGCCCACTGAAGCTTTCTTT.

The chain joins TRBV15 to TRBJ2-3, with a possible D match to TRBD2 (5 bases). The CDR3 totals 12 residues. Germline CDR1 reads LNHNV; CDR2 reads YYDKDF (reference sequence). Trimming left V 6 bases short and J 5 bases short, with 9 bases between. The CDR3 loop reads CATRTEGDTQYF. The CDR3, as DNA: TGTGCCACCAGGACCGAGGGAGATACGCAGTATTTT.

This clone came up once. This chain links TRBV15 with TRBJ2-3; 8 bases fit TRBD2. This CDR3 comprises 16 residues. With V trimmed by 3 bases and J by 3 bases, 8 bases remained unmatched. In germline, CDR1 is LNHNV, CDR2 YYDKDF (reference sequence). Here the CDR3 reads CATSRGVTGGTDTQYF. The CDR3 DNA sequence: TGTGCCACCAGCAGGGGGGTTACGGGGGGGACAGATACGCAGTATTTT.

CDR3 nucleotide sequence: TGTGCCAGCAGCTTCGGTCTCCCACGACAGCGTACCTCCTACGAGCAGTACTTC. Translation: CASSFGLPRQRTSYEQYF. The chain couples TRBV11-2 to TRBJ2-7, with D possibly TRBD1 on 5 matching bases. The V gene lost 3 bases and the J gene lost 0 bases, with 21 bases spanning the gap. The CDR3 loop spans 18 amino acids. CDR1 and CDR2 from the germline V gene are SGHAT and FQNNGV. The entire variable domain, with the rest obtained from reference TRBV11-2 and TRBJ2-7, is as follows: EAGVAQSPRYKIIEKRQSVAFWCNPISGHATLYWYQQILGQGPKLLIQFQNNGVVDDSQLPKDRFSAERLKGVDSTLKIQPAKLEDSAVYLCASSFGLPRQRTSYEQYFGPGTRLTVT.

This sequence joins TRBV5-1 and TRBJ1-1; TRBD1 matches 7 bases. The V and J ends lost 5 bases and 3 bases, in that order; junction bases with no gene match: 4. Germline CDR1 SGHRS, CDR2 YFSETQ. The CDR3 covers 13 residues. In nucleotides, the CDR3 is TGCGCCAGCAGTCGAACAGGGGACACTGAAGCTTTCTTT. Protein product: CASSRTGDTEAFF. The whole variable domain, filled in from reference TRBV5-1 and TRBJ1-1, reads KAGVTQTPRYLIKTRGQQVTLSCSPISGHRSVSWYQQTPGQGLQFLFEYFSETQRNKGNFPGRFSGRQFSNSRSEMNVSTLELGDSALYLCASSRTGDTEAFFGQGTRLTVV.